Listed below are T cell receptor beta chains from one sample, sequenced in a study of blood T cell repertoires in COVID-19. Using immunoSEQ multiplex PCR, the repertoire was profiled, and TCRdb retains in-frame clones only, with some absent. Of just under 55,000 clones in the sample, 90% are singletons; the top ten hold about 4%. The specimen was peripheral blood. These receptor sequences come from a man aged 45-60 years with acute or convalescent COVID-19. Both conserved end residues are part of each CDR3. Each record gives: clone size, J gene, D gene, V gene, CDR3 DNA, CDR3 protein. A D gene is named only where the DNA matches it firmly. Expanded clones get a size class; other rows say once, few or many, or leave the size out.

NA,TRBJ2-2,NA,TRBV4-1,TGCGCCAGCAGCCAATCGGGGTCAGGAGGTACCGGGGAGCTGTTTTTT,CASSQSGSGGTGELFF
NA,TRBJ1-5,TRBD1,TRBV27,TGTGCCAGCTCCCGGGACAGGGTACAGCCCCAGCATTTT,CASSRDRVQPQHF
once,TRBJ2-1,NA,TRBV30,TGTGCCTGGAGTGTAGGGGGTAAACCAAATGAGCAGTTCTTC,CAWSVGGKPNEQFF
NA,TRBJ1-5,NA,TRBV4-1,TGCGCCAGCAGCCGTTATTTTTGGACAGATCAGGCCCAGCATTTT,CASSRYFWTDQAQHF
NA,TRBJ2-5,TRBD1,TRBV6-6,TGTGCCAGCAGACAGGGGCGGGAGACCCAGTACTTC,CASRQGRETQYF
NA,TRBJ2-3,TRBD2,TRBV29-1,TGCAGCTACGGGACTAGCGACGTTACGCAGTATTTT,CSYGTSDVTQYF
few,TRBJ1-2,TRBD1,TRBV3-1/TRBV3-2,TGTGCCAGCAGCCGGGGACAGGGGGACTATGGCTACACCTTC,CASSRGQGDYGYTF
NA,TRBJ2-1,NA,TRBV4-3,TGCGCCAGCAGCCAAGCAGCGAGCTCCTACAATGAGCAGTTCTTC,CASSQAASSYNEQFF
NA,TRBJ1-1,NA,TRBV3-1/TRBV3-2,TGTGCCAGCAGCCAGCAGGGAGGTTTGGAAGCTTTCTTT,CASSQQGGLEAFF
NA,TRBJ2-3,TRBD2,TRBV9,TGTGCCAGCAGCGTAGTGGGACCCCGACAGGGTCTAGCGGGACGAGATACGCAGTATTTT,CASSVVGPRQGLAGRDTQYF
NA,TRBJ2-5,TRBD2,TRBV4-3,TGCGCCAGCAGCTCTAGCGGGGCCAACCAAGAGACCCAGTACTTC,CASSSSGANQETQYF
NA,TRBJ2-7,NA,TRBV6-5,TGTGCCAGCAGTTTGAGCGGAACAACCTACGAGCAGTACTTC,CASSLSGTTYEQYF
NA,TRBJ2-7,NA,TRBV3-1/TRBV3-2,TGTGCCAGCAGCCAAGGTATAGGGGGTGTCAGCTACGAGCAGTACTTC,CASSQGIGGVSYEQYF
NA,TRBJ2-5,TRBD2,TRBV3-1/TRBV3-2,TGTGCCAGCAGCCAAGACGCCGGGAGGGAGACCCAGTACTTC,CASSQDAGRETQYF
NA,TRBJ1-2,TRBD1,TRBV18,TGTGCCAGCTCACGGGAGTTAACGGACAGGGGGAACGGCTACACCTTC,CASSRELTDRGNGYTF
few,TRBJ2-1,NA,TRBV5-8,TGTGCCAGCAGCTTCAGGGATGCCTACAATGAGCAGTTCTTC,CASSFRDAYNEQFF
NA,TRBJ2-3,TRBD2,TRBV9,TGTGCCAGCAGCGACCCAGCGGGGTCCACAGATACGCAGTATTTT,CASSDPAGSTDTQYF
NA,TRBJ2-5,NA,TRBV3-1/TRBV3-2,TGTGCCAGCAGCCCGCGGGGCGGGACTTACCGAGAGACCCAGTACTTC,CASSPRGGTYRETQYF
once,TRBJ1-1,NA,TRBV2,TGTGCCAGCAGCAGGGAAATGAACACTGAAGCTTTCTTT,CASSREMNTEAFF
NA,TRBJ2-7,TRBD1,TRBV5-6,TGTGCCAGCAGCCCAGTGGGACAGGGATTCTCCTACGAGCAGTACTTC,CASSPVGQGFSYEQYF
NA,TRBJ1-5,TRBD1,TRBV29-1,TGCAGCGTTGCGACAGGGGATCAGCCCCAGCATTTT,CSVATGDQPQHF
NA,TRBJ2-3,TRBD1,TRBV7-2,TGTGCCAGCAGCTACCCCCCATTGACAGGGGGCAGAGACACAGATACGCAGTATTTT,CASSYPPLTGGRDTDTQYF
NA,TRBJ1-2,NA,TRBV12-3/TRBV12-4,TGTGCCAGCAGCGTGGACGGGGGTTATGGCTACACCTTC,CASSVDGGYGYTF
NA,TRBJ2-4,TRBD1,TRBV10-2,TGCGCCAGCAGTGGGAGACAGGGGCTAGCCAAAAACATTCAGTACTTC,CASSGRQGLAKNIQYF
NA,TRBJ2-2,TRBD1,TRBV6-5,TGTGCCAGCACCCTACAGGGGGTAAACACCGGGGAGCTGTTTTTT,CASTLQGVNTGELFF
NA,TRBJ1-1,NA,TRBV5-1,TGCGCCAGCAGCCCGATATCGGGAGGAGACACTGAAGCTTTCTTT,CASSPISGGDTEAFF
NA,TRBJ2-7,NA,TRBV6-1,TGTGCCAGCAGTGAACAGGGGCCCACCTACGAGCAGTACTTC,CASSEQGPTYEQYF
NA,TRBJ2-3,NA,TRBV29-1,TGCAGCGTTGAAGGCCTGGCCGCCTGGTCAGATACGCAGTATTTT,CSVEGLAAWSDTQYF
once,TRBJ2-1,TRBD2,TRBV13,TGTGCCAGCAGCTTCCCGGGACTAGTGAGGCACGAGCAGTTCTTC,CASSFPGLVRHEQFF
NA,TRBJ2-7,NA,TRBV6-5,TGTGCCAGCAGTTACTCTCGGACTTTCGCCTACGAGCAGTACTTC,CASSYSRTFAYEQYF
NA,TRBJ2-4,NA,TRBV6-5,TGTGCCAGCAGTACCCAGACAGCTACCAAAAACATTCAGTACTTC,CASSTQTATKNIQYF